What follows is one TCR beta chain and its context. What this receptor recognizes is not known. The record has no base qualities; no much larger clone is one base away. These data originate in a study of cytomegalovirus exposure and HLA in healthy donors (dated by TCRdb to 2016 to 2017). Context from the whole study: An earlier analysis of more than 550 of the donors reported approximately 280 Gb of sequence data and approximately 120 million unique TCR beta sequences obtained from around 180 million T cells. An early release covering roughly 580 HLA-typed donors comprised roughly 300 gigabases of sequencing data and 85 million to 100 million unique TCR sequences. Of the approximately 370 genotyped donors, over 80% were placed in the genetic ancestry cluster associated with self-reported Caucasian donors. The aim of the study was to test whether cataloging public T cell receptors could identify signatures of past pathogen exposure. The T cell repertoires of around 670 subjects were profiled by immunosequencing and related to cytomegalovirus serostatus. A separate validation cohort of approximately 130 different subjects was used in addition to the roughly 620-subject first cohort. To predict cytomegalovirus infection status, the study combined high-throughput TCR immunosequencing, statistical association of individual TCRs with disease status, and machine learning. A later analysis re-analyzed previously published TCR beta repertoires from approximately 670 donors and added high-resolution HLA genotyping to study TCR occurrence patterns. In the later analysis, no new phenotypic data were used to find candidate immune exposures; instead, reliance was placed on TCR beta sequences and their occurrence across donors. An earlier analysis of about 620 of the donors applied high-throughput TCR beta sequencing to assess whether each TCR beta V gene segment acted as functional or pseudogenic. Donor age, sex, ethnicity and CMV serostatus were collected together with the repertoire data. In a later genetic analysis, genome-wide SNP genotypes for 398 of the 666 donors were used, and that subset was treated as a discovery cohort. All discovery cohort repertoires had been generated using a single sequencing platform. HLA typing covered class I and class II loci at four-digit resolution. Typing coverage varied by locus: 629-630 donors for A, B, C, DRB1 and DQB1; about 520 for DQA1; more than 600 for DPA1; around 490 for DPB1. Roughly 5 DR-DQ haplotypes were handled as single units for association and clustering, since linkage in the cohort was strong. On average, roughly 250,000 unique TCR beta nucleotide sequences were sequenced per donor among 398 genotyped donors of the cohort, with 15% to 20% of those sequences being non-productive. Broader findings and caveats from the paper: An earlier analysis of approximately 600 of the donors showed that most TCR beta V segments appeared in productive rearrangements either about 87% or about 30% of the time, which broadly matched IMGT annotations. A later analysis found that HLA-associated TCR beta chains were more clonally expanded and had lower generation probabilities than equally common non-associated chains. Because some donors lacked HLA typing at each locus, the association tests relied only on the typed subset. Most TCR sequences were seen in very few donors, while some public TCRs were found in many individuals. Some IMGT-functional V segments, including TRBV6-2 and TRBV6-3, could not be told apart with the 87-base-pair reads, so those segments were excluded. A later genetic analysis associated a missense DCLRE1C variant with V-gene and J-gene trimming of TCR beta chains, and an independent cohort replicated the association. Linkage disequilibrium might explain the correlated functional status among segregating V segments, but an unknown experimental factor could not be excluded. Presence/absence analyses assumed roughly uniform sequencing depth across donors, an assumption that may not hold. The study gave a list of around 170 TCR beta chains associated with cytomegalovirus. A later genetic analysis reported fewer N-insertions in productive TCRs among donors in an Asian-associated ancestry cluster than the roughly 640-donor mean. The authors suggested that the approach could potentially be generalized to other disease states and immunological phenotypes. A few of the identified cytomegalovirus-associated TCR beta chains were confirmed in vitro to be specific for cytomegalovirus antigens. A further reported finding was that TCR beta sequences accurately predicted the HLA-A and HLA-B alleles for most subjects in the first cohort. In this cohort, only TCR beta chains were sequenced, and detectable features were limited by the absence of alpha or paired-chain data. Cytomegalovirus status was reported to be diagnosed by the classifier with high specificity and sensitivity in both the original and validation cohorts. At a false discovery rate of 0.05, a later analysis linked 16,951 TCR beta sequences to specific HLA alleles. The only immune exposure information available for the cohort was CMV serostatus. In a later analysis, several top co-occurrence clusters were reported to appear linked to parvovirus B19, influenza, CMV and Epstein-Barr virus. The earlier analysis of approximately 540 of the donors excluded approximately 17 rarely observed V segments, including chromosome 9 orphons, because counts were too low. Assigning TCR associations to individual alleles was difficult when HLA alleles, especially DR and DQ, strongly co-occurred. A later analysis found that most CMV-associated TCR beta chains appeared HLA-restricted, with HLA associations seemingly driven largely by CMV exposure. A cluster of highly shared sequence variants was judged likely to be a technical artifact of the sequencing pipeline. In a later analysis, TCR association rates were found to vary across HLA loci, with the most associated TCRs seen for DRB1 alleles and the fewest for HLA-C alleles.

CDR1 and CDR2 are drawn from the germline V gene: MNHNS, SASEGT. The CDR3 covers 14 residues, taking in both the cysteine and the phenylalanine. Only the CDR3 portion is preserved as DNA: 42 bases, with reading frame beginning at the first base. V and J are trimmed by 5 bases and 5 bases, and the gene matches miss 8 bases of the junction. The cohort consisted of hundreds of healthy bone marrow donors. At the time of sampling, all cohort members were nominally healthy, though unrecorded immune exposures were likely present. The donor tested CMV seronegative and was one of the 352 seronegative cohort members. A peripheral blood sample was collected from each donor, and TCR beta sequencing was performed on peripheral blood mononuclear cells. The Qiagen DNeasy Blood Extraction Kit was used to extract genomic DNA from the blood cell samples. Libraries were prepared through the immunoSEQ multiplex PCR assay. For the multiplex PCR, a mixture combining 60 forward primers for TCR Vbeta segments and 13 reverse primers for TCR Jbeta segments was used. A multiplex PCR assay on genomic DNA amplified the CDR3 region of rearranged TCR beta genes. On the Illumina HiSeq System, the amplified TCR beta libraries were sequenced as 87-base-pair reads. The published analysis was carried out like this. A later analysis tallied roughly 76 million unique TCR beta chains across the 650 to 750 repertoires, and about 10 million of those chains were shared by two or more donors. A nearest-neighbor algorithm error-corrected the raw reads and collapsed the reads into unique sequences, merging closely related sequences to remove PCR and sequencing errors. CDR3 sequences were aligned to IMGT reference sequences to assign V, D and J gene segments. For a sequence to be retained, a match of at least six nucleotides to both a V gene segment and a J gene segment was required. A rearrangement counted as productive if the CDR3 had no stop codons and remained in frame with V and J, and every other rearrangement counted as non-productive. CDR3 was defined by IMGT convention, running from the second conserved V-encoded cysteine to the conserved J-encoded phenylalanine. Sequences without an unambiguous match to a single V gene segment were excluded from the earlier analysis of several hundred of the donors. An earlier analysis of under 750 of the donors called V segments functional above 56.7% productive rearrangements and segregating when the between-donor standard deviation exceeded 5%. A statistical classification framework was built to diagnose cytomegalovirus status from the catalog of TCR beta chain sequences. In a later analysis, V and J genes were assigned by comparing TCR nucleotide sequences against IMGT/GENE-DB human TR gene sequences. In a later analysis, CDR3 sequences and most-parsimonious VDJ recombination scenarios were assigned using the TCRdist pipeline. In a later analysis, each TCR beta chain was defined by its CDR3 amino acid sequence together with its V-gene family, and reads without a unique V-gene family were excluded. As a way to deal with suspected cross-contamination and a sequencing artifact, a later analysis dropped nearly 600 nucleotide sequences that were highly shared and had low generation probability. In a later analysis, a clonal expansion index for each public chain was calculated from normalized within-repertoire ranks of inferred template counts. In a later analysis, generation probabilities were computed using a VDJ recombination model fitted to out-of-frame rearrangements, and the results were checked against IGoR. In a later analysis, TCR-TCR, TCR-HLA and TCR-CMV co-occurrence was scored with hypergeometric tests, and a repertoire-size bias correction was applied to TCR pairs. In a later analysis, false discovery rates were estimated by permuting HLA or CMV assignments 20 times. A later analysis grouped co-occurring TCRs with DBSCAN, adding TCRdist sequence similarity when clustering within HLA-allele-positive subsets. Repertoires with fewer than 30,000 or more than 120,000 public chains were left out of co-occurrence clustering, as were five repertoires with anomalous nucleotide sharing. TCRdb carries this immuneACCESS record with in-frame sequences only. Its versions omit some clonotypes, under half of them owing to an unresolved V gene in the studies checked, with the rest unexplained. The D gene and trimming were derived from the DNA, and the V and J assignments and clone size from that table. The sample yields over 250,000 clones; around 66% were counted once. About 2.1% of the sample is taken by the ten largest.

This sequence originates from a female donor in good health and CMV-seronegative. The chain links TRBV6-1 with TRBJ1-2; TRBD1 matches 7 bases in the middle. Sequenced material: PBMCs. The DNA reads TGTGCCAGCAGTCTCGACAGGGCCTATTATGGCTACACCTTC. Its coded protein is CASSLDRAYYGYTF.